What follows are 2 T cell receptor beta chains derived from one specimen sequenced in a study of OX40 agonist ivuxolimab in advanced cancers. TCRdb's copy holds only in-frame clones and misses some; the assay was immunoSEQ multiplex PCR. This table has around 64,000 clones, roughly 80% appearing once. The source material was CD4+ or CD8+ T cells sorted from blood, sampled in a trial of the OX40 agonist ivuxolimab. The receptors shown here come from an adult with an advanced solid tumor such as melanoma, head and neck, liver or kidney cancer.

The V call is TRBV30, the J call TRBJ1-1; D is uncertain. Between the trimmed V and J ends, which lost 0 bases and 3 bases, there was a span of 11 bases. From germline, CDR1 is GTSNPN and CDR2 SVGIG (reference sequence). The CDR3 extends over 14 amino acids. The CDR3: CAWSVQLGHTEAFF. The CDR3 DNA sequence: TGTGCCTGGAGTGTACAGCTAGGGCACACTGAAGCTTTCTTT.

Turning to this clone: A much larger clone lies one base from this, so it may be a read error. Additional DNA sequences in this sample encode the identical CDR3. The V and J genes are TRBV5-6 and TRBJ1-3; unclear D gene. In germline, CDR1 is SGHDT, CDR2 YYEEEE. This CDR3 is built from 14 residues. Trimming pared 2 bases from V and 1 base from J, leaving 7 bases between. In DNA, the CDR3 is TGTGCCAGCAGCTTAGGAGTTTCTGGAAACACCATATATTTT. Protein: CASSLGVSGNTIYF.